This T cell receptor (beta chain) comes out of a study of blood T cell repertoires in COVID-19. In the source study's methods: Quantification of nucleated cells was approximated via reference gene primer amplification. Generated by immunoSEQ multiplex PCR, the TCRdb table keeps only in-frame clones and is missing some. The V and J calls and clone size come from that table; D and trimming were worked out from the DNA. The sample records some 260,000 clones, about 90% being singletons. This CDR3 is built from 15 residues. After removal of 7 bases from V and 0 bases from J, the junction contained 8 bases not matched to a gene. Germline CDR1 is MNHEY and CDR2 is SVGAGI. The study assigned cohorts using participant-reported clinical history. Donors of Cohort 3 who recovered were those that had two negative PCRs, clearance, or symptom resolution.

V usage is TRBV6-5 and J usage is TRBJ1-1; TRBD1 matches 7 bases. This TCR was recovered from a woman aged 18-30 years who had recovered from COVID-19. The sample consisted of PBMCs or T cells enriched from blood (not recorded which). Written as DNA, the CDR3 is TGTGCCAGCATTCAAGGGGGCACGTTGAACACTGAAGCTTTCTTT. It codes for CASIQGGTLNTEAFF.